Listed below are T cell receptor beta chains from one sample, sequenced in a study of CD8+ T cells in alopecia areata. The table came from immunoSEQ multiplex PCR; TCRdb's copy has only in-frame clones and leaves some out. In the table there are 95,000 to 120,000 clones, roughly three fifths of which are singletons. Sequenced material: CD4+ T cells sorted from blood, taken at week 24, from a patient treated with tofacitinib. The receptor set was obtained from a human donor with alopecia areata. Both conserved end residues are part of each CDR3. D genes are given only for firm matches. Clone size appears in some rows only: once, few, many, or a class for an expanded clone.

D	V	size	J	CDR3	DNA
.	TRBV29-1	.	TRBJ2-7	CSVLLGGRGPDEQYF	TGCAGCGTCCTACTTGGCGGACGGGGACCGGACGAGCAGTACTTC
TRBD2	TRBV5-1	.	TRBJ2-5	CASSLRLAEYQETQYF	TGCGCCAGCAGCCTGAGACTAGCGGAATACCAAGAGACCCAGTACTTC
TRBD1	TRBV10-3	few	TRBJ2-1	CAISEPTGGNEQFF	TGTGCCATCAGTGAGCCCACAGGGGGCAATGAGCAGTTCTTC
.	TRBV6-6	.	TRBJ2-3	CASSVSGTDTQYF	TGTGCCAGCAGTGTATCTGGCACAGATACGCAGTATTTT
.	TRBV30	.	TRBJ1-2	CAWLTEGYTF	TGTGCCTGGCTGACAGAGGGCTACACCTTC
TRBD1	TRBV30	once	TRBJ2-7	CAWSVGSGGIDEQYF	TGTGCCTGGAGTGTAGGGTCAGGGGGCATCGACGAGCAGTACTTC
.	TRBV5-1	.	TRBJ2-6	CASSLTGSPGANVLTF	TGCGCCAGCAGCCTTACAGGGTCCCCTGGGGCCAACGTCCTGACTTTC
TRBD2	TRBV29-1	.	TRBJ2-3	CSVRKRGGGYTQYF	TGCAGCGTTCGAAAACGAGGCGGGGGGTATACGCAGTATTTT
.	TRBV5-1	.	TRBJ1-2	CASSYGRNYGYTF	TGCGCCAGCAGCTACGGACGGAACTATGGCTACACCTTC
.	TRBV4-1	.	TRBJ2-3	CASSRTLRREEWTDTQYF	TGCGCCAGCAGTCGAACCCTACGCAGGGAGGAGTGGACAGATACGCAGTATTTT
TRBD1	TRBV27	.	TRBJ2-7	CASSPWGQVSSYEQYF	TGTGCCAGCAGTCCCTGGGGACAGGTCTCCTCCTACGAGCAGTACTTC
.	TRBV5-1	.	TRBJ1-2	CASSKTTLGYTF	TGCGCCAGCAGCAAGACCACTCTTGGCTACACCTTC
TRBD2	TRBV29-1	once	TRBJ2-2	CSVRGRGGPFYTGELFF	TGCAGCGTTCGAGGTCGGGGAGGGCCCTTTTACACCGGGGAGCTGTTTTTT
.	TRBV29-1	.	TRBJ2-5	CSGQGGGYQETQYF	TGCAGCGGACAGGGCGGGGGATACCAAGAGACCCAGTACTTC
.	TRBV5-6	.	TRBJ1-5	CASSLDSSNQPQHF	TGTGCCAGCAGCTTGGACAGTAGCAATCAGCCCCAGCATTTT
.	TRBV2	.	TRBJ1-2	CASSPLGPGYTF	TGTGCCAGCTCCCCTCTGGGGCCCGGCTACACCTTC
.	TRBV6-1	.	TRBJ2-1	CASSENGGRSYNEQFF	TGTGCCAGCAGTGAAAATGGAGGCCGCTCCTACAATGAGCAGTTCTTC
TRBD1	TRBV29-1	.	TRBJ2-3	CSVTGGNTDTQYF	TGCAGCGTCACAGGGGGAAACACAGATACGCAGTATTTT
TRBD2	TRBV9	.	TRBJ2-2	CASSPGVAGGTGELFF	TGTGCCAGCAGCCCCGGGGTAGCGGGGGGAACCGGGGAGCTGTTTTTT
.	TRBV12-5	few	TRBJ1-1	CAAFGDNTEAFF	TGTGCAGCATTTGGAGACAACACTGAAGCTTTCTTT
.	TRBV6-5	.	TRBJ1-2	CASYFPVGYTF	TGTGCCAGCTATTTTCCCGTTGGCTACACCTTC
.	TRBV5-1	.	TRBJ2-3	CASSLMQPEDTQYF	TGCGCCAGCAGCTTGATGCAGCCTGAAGATACGCAGTATTTT
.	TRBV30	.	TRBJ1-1	CAWNPGGTEAFF	TGTGCCTGGAATCCAGGTGGGACTGAAGCTTTCTTT
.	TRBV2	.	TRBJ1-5	CASSEEGTPGQPQHF	TGTGCCAGCAGTGAAGAGGGGACGCCAGGTCAGCCCCAGCATTTT
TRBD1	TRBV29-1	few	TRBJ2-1	CSYTPGTGLYNEQFF	TGCAGCTATACTCCCGGGACAGGGTTATACAATGAGCAGTTCTTC
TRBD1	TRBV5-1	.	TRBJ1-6	CASSLAGTGYSPLHF	TGCGCCAGCAGCTTGGCCGGGACAGGGTATTCACCCCTCCACTTT
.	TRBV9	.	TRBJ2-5	CASSPRGSPGHQETQYF	TGTGCCAGCAGCCCCAGGGGTTCACCGGGACACCAAGAGACCCAGTACTTC
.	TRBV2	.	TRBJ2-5	CASSPILDRPEETQYF	TGTGCCAGCAGTCCTATCCTAGACAGGCCGGAGGAGACCCAGTACTTC
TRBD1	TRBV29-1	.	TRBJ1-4	CSVRTGGASHEKLFF	TGCAGCGTTCGGACAGGGGGCGCTTCCCATGAAAAACTGTTTTTT
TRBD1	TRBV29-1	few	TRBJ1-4	CSVGYGTGGGKLFF	TGCAGCGTTGGATACGGGACAGGGGGCGGAAAACTGTTTTTT
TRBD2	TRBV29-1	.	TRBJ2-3	CSVDGFGTNTDTQYF	TGCAGCGTTGATGGATTTGGGACTAACACAGATACGCAGTATTTT
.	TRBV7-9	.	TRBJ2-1	CASSQRYNEQFF	TGTGCCAGCAGTCAACGGTACAATGAGCAGTTCTTC
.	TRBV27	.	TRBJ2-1	CASSPRTPHEQFF	TGTGCCAGCAGTCCCCGGACACCCCATGAGCAGTTCTTC
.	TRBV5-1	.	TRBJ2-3	CASSSGTLTDTQYF	TGCGCCAGCAGCTCAGGGACCCTCACAGATACGCAGTATTTT
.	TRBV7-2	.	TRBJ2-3	CASSPSTGRADTQYF	TGTGCCAGCAGCCCGAGCACAGGAAGGGCAGATACGCAGTATTTT
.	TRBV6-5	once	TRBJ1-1	CASSYYGVTRNTEAFF	TGTGCCAGCAGTTACTACGGGGTAACCCGAAACACTGAAGCTTTCTTT
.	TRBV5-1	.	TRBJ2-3	CASGGGLVDTQYF	TGCGCCAGCGGAGGGGGTTTGGTAGATACGCAGTATTTT
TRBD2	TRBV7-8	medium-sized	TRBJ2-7	CASSFTIAGEQYEQYF	TGTGCCAGCAGCTTTACCATAGCGGGGGAGCAATACGAGCAGTACTTC
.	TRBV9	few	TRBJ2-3	CASSVTADTDTQYF	TGTGCCAGCAGCGTGACAGCAGACACAGATACGCAGTATTTT
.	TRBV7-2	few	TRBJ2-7	CASSLGGTGDYEQYF	TGTGCCAGCAGCTTAGGTGGGACGGGCGACTACGAGCAGTACTTC
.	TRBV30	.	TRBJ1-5	CAWSVGGGARSNQPQHF	TGTGCCTGGAGTGTAGGAGGGGGGGCGAGGAGCAATCAGCCCCAGCATTTT
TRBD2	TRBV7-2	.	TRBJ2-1	CASSPTSGEGNEQFF	TGTGCCAGCAGCCCGACTAGCGGGGAGGGGAATGAGCAGTTCTTC
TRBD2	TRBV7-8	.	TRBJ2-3	CASSRRYGGSTDTQYF	TGTGCCAGCAGCCGTCGTTACGGGGGGAGCACAGATACGCAGTATTTT
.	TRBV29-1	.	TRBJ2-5	CSVELQVQETQYF	TGCAGCGTTGAGCTCCAGGTTCAAGAGACCCAGTACTTC
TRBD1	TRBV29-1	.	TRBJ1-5	CSVGRGSNQPQHF	TGCAGCGTTGGCAGGGGGAGCAATCAGCCCCAGCATTTT
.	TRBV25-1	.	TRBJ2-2	CASSERDTGELFF	TGTGCCAGCAGTGAAAGGGACACCGGGGAGCTGTTTTTT